Below, one T cell receptor beta chain is given with its context. The target antigen is unknown. This entry comes from a study of regulatory T cells in long-lasting Graves disease. Study-level results: When disease was persistent, TRBV28, TRBJ1-2 and TRBJ2-5 were the favored segments.

Both iRepertoire HTBI primers and Arm-PCR of CDR3 regions were used to build the TCR beta libraries. TCRdb reprocessed the multiplex PCR reads with MiXCR, giving one entry per CDR3 protein. Altogether more than 400,000 distinct CDR3 sequences are present, about a sixth being singletons, with the ten largest covering about 10%. Germline-derived CDR1 and CDR2 are SGHTA and FQGNSA. The CDR3 runs to 14 residues. Losses at the gene ends were 5 bases for V and 9 bases for J; bases not matched to a gene: 10. The sample's time point: newly diagnosed GD, antithyroid drugs for less than 3 months. Isolated PBMC RNA provided the starting material for the TCR library. Each patient gave 7.5 to 9 milliliters of EDTA-anticoagulated peripheral blood. This sample also appeared in a second study, on T cells in Graves' hyperthyroidism and ophthalmopathy. That study adds: Uncontrolled infection, other autoimmune disease, pregnancy and lactation each barred patients from inclusion.

The sequence was collected from a woman in her 30s with Graves disease. This material consisted of peripheral blood mononuclear cells (PBMCs), taken at new diagnosis, from a patient treated with antithyroid drugs. V and J are TRBV7-2 and TRBJ2-1, with TRBD2 matching 7 bases. As DNA, the CDR3 is TGTGCCAGCAGCCCTGGGGGAGGGTTCGGTGAGCAGTTCTTC. It yields the protein CASSPGGGFGEQFF.